This passage covers 3 T cell receptor beta chains from one sample sequenced in a study of T cells in Graves' hyperthyroidism and ophthalmopathy (dated by TCRdb to about 2019). Libraries were constructed by multiplex PCR. The instrument was an Illumina HiSeq 2000. The TCR beta CDR3 regions were amplified from RNA transcripts. The first round of RT-PCR for the TCR CDR3 was performed with the HTBI primer set and the Qiagen OneStep RT-PCR kit. Starting from the raw public reads, TCRdb applied fastp trimming at Q25, assembled clones with MiXCR and retained in-frame beta chains. Under each unique CDR3 protein, matching rows form one entry showing the most common genes and DNA. The sample profile shows 500,000 to 800,000 distinct CDR3 sequences; more than 12% of them were found once. The ten largest make up under 15% of the sample. The material sequenced was blood. The receptors derive from a woman in her 50s with Graves' ophthalmopathy.

This clonotype was seen ten or more times. This chain uses TRBV18 with TRBJ1-4, with D perhaps TRBD1 (6 bases). V was clipped by 6 bases and J by 8 bases, with 13 bases between them. Looked up from germline, CDR1 is KGHSH and CDR2 is LQKENI. The CDR3 consists of 13 residues. The CDR3 loop is CASSDRTAEKLFF. DNA of the CDR3: TGTGCCAGCTCGGATCGGACAGCCGAAAAACTGTTTTTT.

This clonotype showed up many times. This chain uses TRBV20-1 with TRBJ2-1, with a weak D call TRBD2 (7 bases). V was cut by 6 bases and J by 6 bases, with 15 bases left in between. The CDR3 has 13 residues. Germline V CDR1 and CDR2: DFQATT, SNEGSKA (reference sequence). The CDR3 protein is CSARGLAANEQFF. For the CDR3, the DNA is TGCAGTGCCCGGGGGCTAGCGGCCAATGAGCAGTTCTTC.

The chain couples TRBV19 to TRBJ2-6, with a tentative D call TRBD1 (6 bases). Looked up from germline, CDR1 is LNHDA and CDR2 is SQIVND (reference sequence). V gave up 5 bases and J gave up 1 base, with 12 bases separating them. This CDR3 contains 16 residues. The CDR3: CASSPWTASGANVLTF. As DNA, the CDR3 is TGTGCCAGTAGTCCTTGGACAGCATCTGGGGCCAACGTCCTGACTTTC.